These 20 T cell receptor beta chains were sequenced from one sample in a study of OX40 agonist ivuxolimab in advanced cancers. The library was made by the immunoSEQ multiplex PCR assay. TCRdb's version of the immuneACCESS table is confined to in-frame rearrangements and falls short of the full clone set. An unresolved V gene accounts for under half of the shortfall where checked; the remainder is of unknown origin. This sample holds 35,000 to 40,000 clones; around 87% were observed only once. The biggest ten clones account for approximately 32% of the sample. The material sequenced was CD4+ or CD8+ T cells sorted from blood, taken in a trial of the OX40 agonist ivuxolimab. The receptors were gathered from an adult with an advanced solid tumor such as melanoma, head and neck, liver or kidney cancer.

The chain couples TRBV4-1 to TRBJ2-6; D not resolved. Trimming pared 0 bases from V and 0 bases from J, leaving 6 bases between. The germline CDR1 and CDR2 sequences are MGHRA and YSYEKL. CDR3 length: 16 amino acids. The CDR3 region is CASSQDWDSGANVLTF. The CDR3 DNA is TGCGCCAGCAGCCAAGATTGGGACTCTGGGGCCAACGTCCTGACTTTC.

The J gene is TRBJ1-5, the V gene TRBV28; no firm D call. Trimming removed 4 bases from V and 5 bases from J, with 12 bases in between. Germline V gives CDR1 MDHEN, CDR2 SYDVKM. This CDR3 contains 14 residues. The CDR3 DNA reads as TGTGCCAGCAGTTCAATGGTTGGGGATCAGCCCCAGCATTTT. Its translation: CASSSMVGDQPQHF.

This clone occurred once. This chain connects TRBV4-1 to TRBJ2-2; perhaps TRBD1 as D (5 bases). Germline V gives CDR1 MGHRA, CDR2 YSYEKL. V was cut by 0 bases and J by 2 bases, with 13 bases left in between. The CDR3 contains 17 residues. The DNA for the CDR3 is TGCGCCAGCAGCCAAGAGGATAGGGGATCCAACACCGGGGAGCTGTTTTTT. Its protein is CASSQEDRGSNTGELFF.

This chain connects TRBV28 to TRBJ1-1; D unclear. Germline V gives CDR1 MDHEN, CDR2 SYDVKM. V was pared by 2 bases and J by 1 base, with 11 bases between. CDR3 length: 15 amino acids. The CDR3 region has the DNA TGTGCCAGCAGTTTAAGGGCGTCACAGAACACTGAAGCTTTCTTT. It codes for CASSLRASQNTEAFF.

The chain couples TRBV18 to TRBJ2-6, with TRBD1 identical over 8 bases. The CDR3 contains 17 residues. CDR1 KGHSH and CDR2 LQKENI come from the germline V gene. V lost 4 bases to trimming and J lost 3 bases; unmatched junction nucleotides: 8. CDR3 DNA sequence: TGTGCCAGCTCACAAGGACAGGGAGGTGATGGGGCCAACGTCCTGACTTTC. As protein: CASSQGQGGDGANVLTF.

The genes are TRBV6-1 and TRBJ1-2, with 8 bases lining up with TRBD1. This CDR3 region has 16 residues. With V trimmed by 0 bases and J by 4 bases, 7 bases remained unmatched. The V gene's germline CDR1 is MNHNS and CDR2 SASEGT. The DNA of the CDR3 is TGTGCCAGCAGTGAAGCAGGGGGACAGGCAGTCTATGGCTACACCTTC. This sequence encodes CASSEAGGQAVYGYTF.

The chain is built from TRBV6-1 and TRBJ1-5; 8 bases map to TRBD1. Trimming at V came to 2 bases and at J to 6 bases, leaving 9 bases not matched to a gene. Germline V CDR1 and CDR2: MNHNS, SASEGT. The CDR3 has 16 amino acids. The CDR3 spells CASSEPGQGGSQPQHF. The CDR3 nucleotides read TGTGCCAGCAGTGAACCTGGACAGGGCGGGAGTCAGCCCCAGCATTTT.

The CDR3, as DNA: TGTGCCAGCAATCTTCAGGGGTTCTACGAGCAGTACTTC. This gives the protein CASNLQGFYEQYF. The rearrangement uses TRBV27 and TRBJ2-7, with D maybe TRBD1 (6 bases). V was shortened by 7 bases and J by 3 bases, with 13 bases between the two germline ends. This CDR3 has 13 amino acids. CDR1 and CDR2 (germline): MNHEY, SMNVEV (reference sequence).

The rearrangement joins TRBV5-1 to TRBJ2-1, with 15 bases aligning to TRBD2. V was pared by 3 bases and J by 5 bases, with 15 bases of the junction left unmatched. The CDR3 length is 20 residues. Germline V gene data show CDR1 as SGHRS and CDR2 as YFSETQ. The CDR3 loop is CASSSQPPGTSGGKNNEQFF. The CDR3 coding sequence is TGCGCCAGCAGCTCACAGCCCCCCGGGACTAGCGGGGGGAAAAACAATGAGCAGTTCTTC. Based on the CDR3 plus reference TRBV5-1 and TRBJ2-1, the full variable domain is KAGVTQTPRYLIKTRGQQVTLSCSPISGHRSVSWYQQTPGQGLQFLFEYFSETQRNKGNFPGRFSGRQFSNSRSEMNVSTLELGDSALYLCASSSQPPGTSGGKNNEQFFGPGTRLTVL.

V gene TRBV6-5 combines with J gene TRBJ2-1, with TRBD2 matching over 13 bases. The CDR3 is 15 amino acids. Germline CDR1 and CDR2: MNHEY and SVGAGI. V lost 3 bases and J lost 8; bases outside the gene matches: 4. The CDR3 DNA reads TGTGCCAGCAGTTATGGACTAGCGGGAGTCGATGAGCAGTTCTTC. Translation gives CASSYGLAGVDEQFF.

The rearrangement uses TRBV10-1 and TRBJ2-1; no reliable D call. CDR1 and CDR2 from the germline V gene are WNHNN and SYGVQD (reference sequence). The CDR3 is 14 residues long. V dropped 2 bases and J dropped 8 bases, with 13 bases sitting between them. DNA for the CDR3: TGCGCCAGCAGTGAGGCGGCCCCACCCTATGAGCAGTTCTTC. This gives the protein CASSEAAPPYEQFF.

The chain links TRBV2 to TRBJ2-6, with D perhaps TRBD1 or TRBD2 (5 bases each). V lost 7 bases and J 3 bases, leaving 25 bases between the germline ends. CDR1 is SNHLY and CDR2 is FYNNEI in the germline V gene. The CDR3 is 19 amino acids. Here the CDR3 DNA reads TGTGCCAGCAATATCGGGGCAGACTTACCTTACAATGGGGCCAACGTCCTGACTTTC. This translates into CASNIGADLPYNGANVLTF.

The chain links TRBV19 to TRBJ2-3; no clear D gene. Per germline, CDR1 LNHDA and CDR2 SQIVND (reference sequence). V was pared by 6 bases and J by 6 bases, with 13 bases between. The CDR3 has 13 residues. CDR3 nucleotide sequence: TGTGCCAGTAGCTCCCCGTCGCGTGATACGCAGTATTTT. Protein product: CASSSPSRDTQYF.

The chain is built from TRBV7-2 and TRBJ2-6, with 11 positions matching TRBD1. CDR1 SGHTA and CDR2 FQGNSA come from the germline V gene. V lost 5 bases to trimming and J lost 2 bases; unmatched junction nucleotides: 5. CDR3 length equals 17 residues. As DNA, the CDR3 is TGTGCCAGCAGCGTCCGGACAGGGGGCCCTGGGGCCAACGTCCTGACTTTC. Residues: CASSVRTGGPGANVLTF.

This clone was seen just once. The chain's CDR3 is CASSDSRGGTEAFF. CDR3 nucleotides: TGTGCCAGCAGTGACTCAAGGGGGGGAACTGAAGCTTTCTTT. The chain recombines TRBV2 with TRBJ1-1, with D perhaps TRBD1 (6 bases). V gave up 3 bases and J gave up 5 bases, with 13 bases separating them. Per the germline V gene, CDR1 is SNHLY and CDR2 is FYNNEI. This CDR3 has 14 residues.

The V and J genes are TRBV19 and TRBJ2-7, with 9 bases lining up with TRBD1. Per the germline V gene, CDR1 is LNHDA and CDR2 is SQIVND (reference sequence). The ends lost 3 bases at V and 5 bases at J; junction bases unmatched: 5. The CDR3 runs 14 residues. CDR3 in amino acids: CASSILGTGNEQYF. DNA for the CDR3: TGTGCCAGTAGTATCCTCGGGACAGGGAACGAGCAGTACTTC.

The V and J genes are TRBV5-4 and TRBJ1-1, with D perhaps TRBD1 (5 bases). The CDR3 consists of 13 residues. Trimming pared 5 bases from V and 7 bases from J, leaving 15 bases between. Germline CDR1 and CDR2: SGHNT and YYREEE (reference sequence). The CDR3 reads CASRRTGSDEAFF. Here the CDR3 DNA reads TGTGCCAGCAGACGTACAGGTTCTGATGAAGCTTTCTTT.

This chain connects TRBV5-1 to TRBJ2-4; 8 bases agree with TRBD1. The CDR3 covers 14 residues. V lost 2 bases to trimming and J lost 7 bases; unmatched junction nucleotides: 5. Germline V gene sequence: CDR1 SGHRS, CDR2 YFSETQ. The CDR3 spells CASSFKQGENIQYF. The CDR3 coding sequence is TGCGCCAGCAGCTTTAAACAGGGGGAGAACATTCAGTACTTC. Combining the CDR3 with reference TRBV5-1 and TRBJ2-4 gives the whole variable domain KAGVTQTPRYLIKTRGQQVTLSCSPISGHRSVSWYQQTPGQGLQFLFEYFSETQRNKGNFPGRFSGRQFSNSRSEMNVSTLELGDSALYLCASSFKQGENIQYFGAGTRLSVL.

This chain uses TRBV7-6 with TRBJ1-1, with D perhaps TRBD1 (5 bases). The V end was cut by 5 bases, the J end by 1 base, with 14 bases between. This CDR3 is built from 15 residues. The germline CDR1 and CDR2 sequences are SGHVS and FNYEAQ. The CDR3 is CASSPTRGRNTEAFF. As DNA, the CDR3 is TGTGCCAGCAGCCCAACAAGGGGACGGAACACTGAAGCTTTCTTT.

The V and J genes are TRBV13 and TRBJ1-2, with D tentatively TRBD1 (5 bases). Germline CDR1 is PRHDT and CDR2 is FYEKMQ (reference sequence). V was pared by 7 bases and J by 2 bases, with 11 bases between. This CDR3 has 13 residues. The CDR3 nucleotides are TGTGCCAGCAAAGGGGCGGACAACTATGGCTACACCTTC. This sequence encodes CASKGADNYGYTF. The full variable domain, with the rest looked up from reference TRBV13 and TRBJ1-2, is AAGVIQSPRHLIKEKRETATLKCYPIPRHDTVYWYQQGPGQDPQFLISFYEKMQSDKGSIPDRFSAQQFSDYHSELNMSSLELGDSALYFCASKGADNYGYTFGSGTRLTVV.